These T cell receptor beta chains were read from a single sample in a study of blood T cell repertoires in COVID-19. Profiled with immunoSEQ multiplex PCR; TCRdb holds only in-frame clones, not every one. The sample lists approximately 90,000 clones; 88% were seen once. Material: peripheral blood. Receptors originate from a man aged 55 to 70 with acute or convalescent COVID-19. Both conserved end residues are part of each CDR3. Fields, in order: clone size, V gene, D gene, J gene, CDR3 DNA, CDR3 protein. The D gene is left open where the match is weak. Clone sizes are given selectively: once, few, many, or a class where the clone is expanded.

-	TRBV5-1	-	TRBJ2-3	TGCGCCAGCAGCCGGGTACTTGGAGGAGAGGGCACAGATACGCAGTATTTT	CASSRVLGGEGTDTQYF
-	TRBV9	TRBD2	TRBJ2-3	TGTGCCAGCAGCGTAGGAGACGGGAGGGCCACAGATACGCAGTATTTT	CASSVGDGRATDTQYF
once	TRBV10-3	TRBD1	TRBJ2-7	TGTGCCATCAGGGGACAGGGGGCCCACGAGCAGTACTTC	CAIRGQGAHEQYF
-	TRBV14	-	TRBJ1-3	TGTGCCAGCAGCCACAGACGGGGGTCCGGAAACACCATATATTTT	CASSHRRGSGNTIYF
-	TRBV5-1	TRBD2	TRBJ2-6	TGCGCCAGCAGCTTCGGACTAGCGGCCTCTGGGGCCAACGTCCTGACTTTC	CASSFGLAASGANVLTF
-	TRBV15	TRBD1	TRBJ2-6	TGTGCCACCAGCAGAGATTTGATAGGACAGGGATCTGGGGCCAACGTCCTGACTTTC	CATSRDLIGQGSGANVLTF
-	TRBV11-2	-	TRBJ1-2	TGTGCCAGCAGCCCAAGGGGGTGGACACCTATGGCTACACCTTTCTTC	CASSPRGWTPMATPFF
-	TRBV27	-	TRBJ2-3	TGTGCCAGCGGCCGCACAGATACGCAGTATTTT	CASGRTDTQYF
few	TRBV9	TRBD1	TRBJ1-5	TGTGCCAGCAGCGTTACGGGACAGGGGCTTGAGCCCCAGCATTTT	CASSVTGQGLEPQHF
-	TRBV24-1	-	TRBJ2-4	TGTGCCACCAGTGAACGCCCAGCCGGGACTCCCGGACTAGCCAAAAACATTCAGTACTTC	CATSERPAGTPGLAKNIQYF
-	TRBV4-1	-	TRBJ2-1	TGCGCCAGCAGCCCGAGTCCCGCAGCGGAGTCCAACAATGAGCAGTTCTTC	CASSPSPAAESNNEQFF
-	TRBV5-1	-	TRBJ1-1	TGCGCCAGCAGCTTGCGGGGGACCACTGAAGCTTTCTTT	CASSLRGTTEAFF
-	TRBV29-1	-	TRBJ1-2	TGCAGCGTTGTAGGCGGAGCTAACTATGGCTACACCTTC	CSVVGGANYGYTF
-	TRBV19	-	TRBJ2-6	TGTGCCAGTAGTAAGGAGAGCTCTGGGGCCAACGTCCTGACTTTC	CASSKESSGANVLTF
few	TRBV2	TRBD1	TRBJ1-3	TGTGCCAGCAGTCGGGACAGGACCCACGGAAACACCATATATTTT	CASSRDRTHGNTIYF
-	TRBV6-1	TRBD1	TRBJ1-5	TGTGCCAGCAGTGAAGGACAGGGAAATCAGCCCCAGCATTTT	CASSEGQGNQPQHF
-	TRBV7-6	TRBD1	TRBJ2-5	TGTGCCAGCAGCTCTCCGGGACAGGGGAGGTGGGAGACCCAGTACTTC	CASSSPGQGRWETQYF
-	TRBV5-1	TRBD1	TRBJ2-5	TGCGCCAGCAGCTTGGAAGGGGGCGGGGAGACCCAGTACTTC	CASSLEGGGETQYF
-	TRBV5-6	TRBD1	TRBJ2-7	TGTGCCAGCAGCCTAGCTCCTCCGGGACAGACTTCCTACGAGCAGTACTTC	CASSLAPPGQTSYEQYF
-	TRBV11-2	TRBD1	TRBJ2-7	TGTGCCAGCAGCTCTACAGGGGGGATCTACGAGCAGTACTTC	CASSSTGGIYEQYF
-	TRBV29-1	-	TRBJ1-2	TGCAGCGTTGACGGGTTCTCTTCTGGCTACACCTTC	CSVDGFSSGYTF
-	TRBV30	-	TRBJ2-4	TGTGCCTGGAGTACACAAGTAGCCAAAAACATTCAGTACTTC	CAWSTQVAKNIQYF
few	TRBV6-5	TRBD2	TRBJ2-1	TGTGCCAGCAGTTACCCCGGGACTAGCGGGAGGGGGTTCTTC	CASSYPGTSGRGFF